Listed below are T cell receptor beta chains from one sample, sequenced in a study of beta chain features in type 1 diabetes. Data came from immunoSEQ multiplex PCR; TCRdb stores just in-frame clones and leaves some out. Among 350,000 to 400,000 clones listed, approximately 16% were seen once. Sequences were obtained from naive CD4+ T cells from blood. These receptors were taken from a woman in her late teens or twenties in good health. Each CDR3 is given with its conserved first and last residue. The D gene is left open where the match is weak. Only part of the rows carry a size: once, few, many, or a class if the clone is expanded.

TGTGCCAGCAGCTACCAACAGGGTTTCAATGAAAAACTGTTTTTT CASSYQQGFNEKLFF TRBV9 NA TRBJ1-4 few
TGTGCCAGCCGACCAAGCGTGGCTTACAATGAGCAGTTCTTC CASRPSVAYNEQFF TRBV6-1 NA TRBJ2-1 NA
TGTGCCACCGGTTACATCCGACAGGCCGCCTTC CATGYIRQAAF TRBV28 NA TRBJ2-7 few
TGTGCCAGCAGCTTCTCACAGGGGAACACCGGGGAGCTGTTTTTT CASSFSQGNTGELFF TRBV7-8 NA TRBJ2-2 few
TGTGCCAGCAGCCGGACAGGGTCTGGGGCCAACGTCCTGACTTTC CASSRTGSGANVLTF TRBV28 TRBD1 TRBJ2-6 few
TGTGCCAGCGAGGGACAGGGAATAGATACGCAGTATTTT CASEGQGIDTQYF TRBV5-6 TRBD1 TRBJ2-3 few
TGTGCCAGCTCACCACCCGACCGGGGTGGCTACACCTTC CASSPPDRGGYTF TRBV18 NA TRBJ1-2 NA
TGTGCCAGCCGAGTGGGAGGGAGACCAGATACGCAGTATTTT CASRVGGRPDTQYF TRBV21-1 NA TRBJ2-3 NA
TGTGCCAGCAGCTCGGGACTAGCGGGATTCGATACGCAGTATTTT CASSSGLAGFDTQYF TRBV7-9 TRBD2 TRBJ2-3 once
TGTGCCTGGAGGGGTACGGGGTCTTCTCAGCCCCAGCATTTT CAWRGTGSSQPQHF TRBV30 NA TRBJ1-5 NA
TGTGCCAGCAGCGTTACTAGCGGACCCATGGAGACCCAGTACTTC CASSVTSGPMETQYF TRBV9 TRBD2 TRBJ2-5 NA
TGTGCCAGCAGCTTGGGGGTCGCGGGAAGCTCCTACGAGCAGTACTTC CASSLGVAGSSYEQYF TRBV5-4 NA TRBJ2-7 few
TGCGCCAGCAGTCAACCCGGGACAGTCCATAGCAATCAGCCCCAGCATTTT CASSQPGTVHSNQPQHF TRBV23-1 TRBD1 TRBJ1-5 few
TGTGCCAGTTCGCGTGGGACAGGGAACGCTGGGGCCAACGTCCTGACTTTC CASSRGTGNAGANVLTF TRBV9 TRBD1 TRBJ2-6 NA